Sequencing of this T cell receptor (beta chain) was carried out in a study of regulatory T cells in long-lasting Graves disease. Across the study: Freshly diagnosed Graves' patients had used antithyroid drugs for under 3 months.

The germline V gene has CDR1 SGHTA and CDR2 FQGNSA. This CDR3 contains 13 residues. Trimming pared 5 bases from V and 5 bases from J, leaving 9 bases between. This clonotype was seen repeatedly, ten times or more. Arm-PCR of CDR3 regions and iRepertoire HTBI primers were the basis on which TCR beta libraries were built. TCRdb itself ran the multiplex PCR reads through MiXCR, one entry per CDR3 protein. The table shows approximately 250,000 distinct CDR3 sequences, with about 17% occurring only once. Time point meaning: newly diagnosed GD, antithyroid drugs for less than 3 months. After RNA was extracted from PBMCs, the TCR library was made from it.

This TCR came from a female donor with Graves disease. Sequencing used peripheral blood mononuclear cells (PBMCs), obtained at new diagnosis, from a patient treated with antithyroid drugs. This sequence joins TRBV7-2 and TRBJ1-4, with D possibly matching TRBD1 (6 bases). CDR3 coding DNA: TGTGCCAGCAGCCCCGACAGGAATGAAAAACTGTTTTTT. Amino acid sequence: CASSPDRNEKLFF.